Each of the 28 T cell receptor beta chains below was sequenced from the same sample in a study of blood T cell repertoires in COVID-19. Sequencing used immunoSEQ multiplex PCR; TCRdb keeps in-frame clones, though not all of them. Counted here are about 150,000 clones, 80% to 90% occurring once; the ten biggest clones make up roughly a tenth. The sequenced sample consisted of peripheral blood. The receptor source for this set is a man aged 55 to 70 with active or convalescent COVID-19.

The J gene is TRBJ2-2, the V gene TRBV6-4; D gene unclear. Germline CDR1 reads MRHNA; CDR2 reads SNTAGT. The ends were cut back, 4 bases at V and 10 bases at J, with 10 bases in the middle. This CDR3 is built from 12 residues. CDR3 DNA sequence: TGTGCCAGCAGTGCGAACGGAGTGGAGCTGTTTTTT. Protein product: CASSANGVELFF.

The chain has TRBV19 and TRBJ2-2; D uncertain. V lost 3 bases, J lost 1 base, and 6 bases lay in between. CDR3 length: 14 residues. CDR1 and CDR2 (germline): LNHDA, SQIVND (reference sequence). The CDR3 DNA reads TGTGCCAGTAGTATGGGCAGGAACACCGGGGAGCTGTTTTTT. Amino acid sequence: CASSMGRNTGELFF.

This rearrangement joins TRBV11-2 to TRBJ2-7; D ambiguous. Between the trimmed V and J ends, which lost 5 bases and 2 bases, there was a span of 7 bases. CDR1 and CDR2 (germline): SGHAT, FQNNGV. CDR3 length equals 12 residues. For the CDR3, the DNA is TGTGCCAGCAGCCCCCAGGCCTACGAGCAGTACTTC. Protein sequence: CASSPQAYEQYF.

The DNA for the CDR3 is TGTGCCAGCAGCTTAGATGGGTTGGACTACTCACGCACAGATACGCAGTATTTT. It codes for CASSLDGLDYSRTDTQYF. The chain uses TRBV11-2 and TRBJ2-3, with D possibly TRBD2 on 6 matching bases. This CDR3 is 18 amino acids long. Germline V gene lookup returns CDR1 SGHAT and CDR2 FQNNGV. Trimming took 0 bases from V and 1 from J, leaving 17 bases between them.

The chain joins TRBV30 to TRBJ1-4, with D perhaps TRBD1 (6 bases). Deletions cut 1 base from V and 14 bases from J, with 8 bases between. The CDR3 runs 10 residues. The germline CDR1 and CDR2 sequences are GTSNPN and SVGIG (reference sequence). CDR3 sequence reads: CAWSGTVLFF. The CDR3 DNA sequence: TGTGCCTGGAGTGGGACAGTTCTGTTTTTT.

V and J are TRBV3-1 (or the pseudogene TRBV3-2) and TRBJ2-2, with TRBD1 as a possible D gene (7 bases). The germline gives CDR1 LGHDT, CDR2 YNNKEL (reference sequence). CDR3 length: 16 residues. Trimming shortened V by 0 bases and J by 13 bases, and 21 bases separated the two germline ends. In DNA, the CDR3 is TGTGCCAGCAGCCAAGATTGGGCAGGGGGGACCCGGGGGCTGTTTTTT. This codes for CASSQDWAGGTRGLFF.

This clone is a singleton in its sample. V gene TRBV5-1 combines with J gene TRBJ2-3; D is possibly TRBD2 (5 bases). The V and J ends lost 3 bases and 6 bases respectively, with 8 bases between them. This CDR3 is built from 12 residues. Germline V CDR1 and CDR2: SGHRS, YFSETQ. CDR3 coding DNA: TGCGCCAGCAGCTCCAGAGGGGATACGCAGTATTTT. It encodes CASSSRGDTQYF.

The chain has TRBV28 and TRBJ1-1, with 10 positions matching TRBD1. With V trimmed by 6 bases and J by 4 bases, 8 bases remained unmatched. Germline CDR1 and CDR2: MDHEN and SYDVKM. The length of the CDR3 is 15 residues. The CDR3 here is CASRPGTGVITEAFF. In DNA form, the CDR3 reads TGTGCCAGCAGACCCGGGACAGGGGTAATCACTGAAGCTTTCTTT.

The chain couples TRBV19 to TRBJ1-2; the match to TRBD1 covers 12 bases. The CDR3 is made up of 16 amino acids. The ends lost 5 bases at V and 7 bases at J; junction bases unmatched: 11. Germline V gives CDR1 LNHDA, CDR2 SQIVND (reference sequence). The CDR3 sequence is CASSSRRDRGPGGYTF. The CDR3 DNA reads TGTGCCAGTAGTTCCCGCCGGGACAGGGGGCCGGGTGGCTACACCTTC.

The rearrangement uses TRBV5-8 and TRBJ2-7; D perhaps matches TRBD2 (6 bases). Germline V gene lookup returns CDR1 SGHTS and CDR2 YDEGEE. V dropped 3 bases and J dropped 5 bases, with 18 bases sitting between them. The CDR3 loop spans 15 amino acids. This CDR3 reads CASSSRSLGGDEQYF. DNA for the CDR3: TGTGCCAGCAGCTCTAGAAGCTTAGGCGGGGACGAGCAGTACTTC.

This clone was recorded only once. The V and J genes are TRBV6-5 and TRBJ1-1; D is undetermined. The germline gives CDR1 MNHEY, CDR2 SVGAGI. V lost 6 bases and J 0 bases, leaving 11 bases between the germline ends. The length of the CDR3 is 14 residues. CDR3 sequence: CASSRLTLNTEAFF. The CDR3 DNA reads TGTGCCAGCAGCCGCCTGACATTGAACACTGAAGCTTTCTTT.

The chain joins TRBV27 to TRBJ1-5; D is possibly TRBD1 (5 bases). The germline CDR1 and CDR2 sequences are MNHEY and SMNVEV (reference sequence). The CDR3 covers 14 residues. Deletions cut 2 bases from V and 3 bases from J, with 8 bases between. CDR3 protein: CASSLGHPNQPQHF. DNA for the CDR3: TGTGCCAGCAGTTTAGGACACCCCAATCAGCCCCAGCATTTT.

CDR3 loop: CASSIRGQVSNQPQHF. CDR3 DNA sequence: TGTGCCAGTAGTATACGGGGACAGGTTAGCAATCAGCCCCAGCATTTT. This chain links TRBV19 with TRBJ1-5; 8 nucleotides align to TRBD1. After removal of 2 bases from V and 0 bases from J, the junction contained 3 bases not matched to a gene. Germline assignment: CDR1 LNHDA and CDR2 SQIVND (reference sequence). CDR3 size: 16 residues.

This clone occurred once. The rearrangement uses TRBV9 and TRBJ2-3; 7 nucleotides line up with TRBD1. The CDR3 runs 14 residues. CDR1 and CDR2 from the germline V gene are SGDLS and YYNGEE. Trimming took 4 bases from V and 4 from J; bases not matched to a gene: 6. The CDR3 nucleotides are TGTGCCAGCAGCCTCAGACAGGGTGCAGATACGCAGTATTTT. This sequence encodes CASSLRQGADTQYF.

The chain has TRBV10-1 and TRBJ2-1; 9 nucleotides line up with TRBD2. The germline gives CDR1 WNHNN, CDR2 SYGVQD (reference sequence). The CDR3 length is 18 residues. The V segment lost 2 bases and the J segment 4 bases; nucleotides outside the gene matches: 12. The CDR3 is CASSERRGLAKGYNEQFF. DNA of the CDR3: TGCGCCAGCAGTGAGCGGAGGGGACTAGCCAAGGGATACAATGAGCAGTTCTTC.

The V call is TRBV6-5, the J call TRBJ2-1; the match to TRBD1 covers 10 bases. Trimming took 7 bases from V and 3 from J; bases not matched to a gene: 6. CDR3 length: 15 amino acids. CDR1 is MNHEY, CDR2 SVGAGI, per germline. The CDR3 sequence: CASTPDRGLYNEQFF. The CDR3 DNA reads TGTGCCAGCACCCCAGACAGGGGGCTCTACAATGAGCAGTTCTTC.

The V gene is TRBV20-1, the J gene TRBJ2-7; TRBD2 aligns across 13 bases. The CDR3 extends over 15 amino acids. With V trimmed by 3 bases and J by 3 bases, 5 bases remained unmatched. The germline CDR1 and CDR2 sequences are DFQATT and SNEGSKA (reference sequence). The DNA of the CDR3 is TGCAGTGCTAGTGGGGGACTAGCGGGAAGCTACGAGCAGTACTTC. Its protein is CSASGGLAGSYEQYF.

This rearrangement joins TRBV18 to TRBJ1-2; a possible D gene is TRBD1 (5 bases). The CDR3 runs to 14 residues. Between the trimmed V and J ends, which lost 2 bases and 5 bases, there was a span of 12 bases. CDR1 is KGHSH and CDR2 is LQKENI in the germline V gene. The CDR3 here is CASSPGASGYGYTF. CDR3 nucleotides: TGTGCCAGCTCACCAGGGGCCAGTGGGTATGGCTACACCTTC.

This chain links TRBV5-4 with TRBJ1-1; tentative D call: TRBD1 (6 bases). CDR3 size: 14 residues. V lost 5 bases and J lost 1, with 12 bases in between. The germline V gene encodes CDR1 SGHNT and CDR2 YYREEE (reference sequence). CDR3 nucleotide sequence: TGTGCCAGCAGAAGACGGGACACGAACACTGAAGCTTTCTTT. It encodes CASRRRDTNTEAFF.

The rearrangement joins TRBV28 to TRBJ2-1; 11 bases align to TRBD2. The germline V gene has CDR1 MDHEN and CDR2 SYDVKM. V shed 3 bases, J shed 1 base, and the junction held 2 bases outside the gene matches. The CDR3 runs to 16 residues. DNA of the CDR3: TGTGCCAGCAGTTTTAGACTAGCGGGATCCTACAATGAGCAGTTCTTC. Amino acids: CASSFRLAGSYNEQFF. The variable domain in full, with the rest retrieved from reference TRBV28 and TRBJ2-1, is DVKVTQSSRYLVKRTGEKVFLECVQDMDHENMFWYRQDPGLGLRLIYFSYDVKMKEKGDIPEGYSVSREKKERFSLILESASTNQTSMYLCASSFRLAGSYNEQFFGPGTRLTVL.

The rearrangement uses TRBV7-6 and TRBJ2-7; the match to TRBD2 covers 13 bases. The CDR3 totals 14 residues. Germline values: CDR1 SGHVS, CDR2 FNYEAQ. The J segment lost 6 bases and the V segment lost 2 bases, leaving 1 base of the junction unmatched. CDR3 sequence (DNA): TGTGCCAGCAGCTTAAGGACTAGCGGGAGCGAGCAGTACTTC. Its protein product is CASSLRTSGSEQYF.

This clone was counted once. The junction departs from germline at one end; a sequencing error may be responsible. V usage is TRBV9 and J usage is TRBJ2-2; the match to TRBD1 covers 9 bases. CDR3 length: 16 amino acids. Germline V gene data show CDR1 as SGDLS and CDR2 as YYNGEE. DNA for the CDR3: TGTGCCAGCAGCGTAGGCGGACAGGGGAACGCCGGGGAGCTGTTTTTT. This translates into CASSVGGQGNAGELFF. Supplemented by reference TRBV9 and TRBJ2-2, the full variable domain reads DSGVTQTPKHLITATGQRVTLRCSPRSGDLSVYWYQQSLDQGLQFLIQYYNGEERAKGNILERFSAQQFPDLHSELNLSSLELGDSALYFCASSVGGQGNAGELFFGEGSRLTVL.

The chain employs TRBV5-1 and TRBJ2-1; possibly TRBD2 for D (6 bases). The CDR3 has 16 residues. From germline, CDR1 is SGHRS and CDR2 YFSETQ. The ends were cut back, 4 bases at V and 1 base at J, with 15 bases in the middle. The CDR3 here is CASSPYSGESYNEQFF. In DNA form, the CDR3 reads TGCGCCAGCAGCCCTTATAGCGGAGAATCCTACAATGAGCAGTTCTTC.

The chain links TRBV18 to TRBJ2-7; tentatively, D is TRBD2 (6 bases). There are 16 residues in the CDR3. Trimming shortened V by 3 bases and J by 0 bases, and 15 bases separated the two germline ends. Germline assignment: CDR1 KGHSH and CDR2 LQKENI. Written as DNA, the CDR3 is TGTGCCAGCTCACCGAGAGTAGCGGCGGCCTCCTACGAGCAGTACTTC. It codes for CASSPRVAAASYEQYF.

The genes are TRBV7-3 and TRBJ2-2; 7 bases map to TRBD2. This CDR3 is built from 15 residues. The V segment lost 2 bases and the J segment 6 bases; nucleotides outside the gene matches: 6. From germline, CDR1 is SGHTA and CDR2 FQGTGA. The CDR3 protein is CASSLAAGRAGELFF. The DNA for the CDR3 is TGTGCCAGCAGCTTAGCGGCAGGGAGGGCCGGGGAGCTGTTTTTT.

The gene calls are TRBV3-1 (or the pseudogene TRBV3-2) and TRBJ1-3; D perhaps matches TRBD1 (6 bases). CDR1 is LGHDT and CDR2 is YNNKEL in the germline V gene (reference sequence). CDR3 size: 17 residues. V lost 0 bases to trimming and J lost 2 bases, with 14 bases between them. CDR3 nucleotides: TGTGCCAGCAGCCAAGAGTGGGCAGGGGCGACTGGAAACACCATATATTTT. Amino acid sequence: CASSQEWAGATGNTIYF.

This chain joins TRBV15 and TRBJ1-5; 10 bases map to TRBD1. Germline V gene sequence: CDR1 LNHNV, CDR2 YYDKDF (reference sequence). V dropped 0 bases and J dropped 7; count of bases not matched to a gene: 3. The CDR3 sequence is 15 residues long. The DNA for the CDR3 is TGTGCCACCAGCAGAGAGGGGACAGGGGTCCAGCCCCAGCATTTT. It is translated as CATSREGTGVQPQHF.

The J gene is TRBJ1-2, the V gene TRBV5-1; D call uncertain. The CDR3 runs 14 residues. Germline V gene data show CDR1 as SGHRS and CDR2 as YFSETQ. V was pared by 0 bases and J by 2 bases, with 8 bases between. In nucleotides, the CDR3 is TGCGCCAGCAGCTTGGATCGGCGGAACTATGGCTACACCTTC. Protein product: CASSLDRRNYGYTF.